Following are 3 T cell receptor beta chains from one sample sequenced in a study of blood T cell repertoires in COVID-19. This table comes from immunoSEQ multiplex PCR, and its TCRdb copy is limited to in-frame clones, with some not included. The data hold about 85,000 clones, with 70% to 90% observed a single time. The sequenced material came from peripheral blood. Receptors were obtained from a man between 60 and 75 years old with acute or convalescent COVID-19.

In this sample, this clone turned up once. V is TRBV30 and J is TRBJ2-1, with D maybe TRBD1 (7 bases). V lost 6 bases and J 4 bases, leaving 13 bases between the germline ends. There are 13 residues in the CDR3. Germline loops: CDR1 GTSNPN, CDR2 SVGIG (reference sequence). Written as DNA, the CDR3 is TGTGCCTGCGCGGGACAGCCTTACAATGAGCAGTTCTTC. This gives the protein CACAGQPYNEQFF.

The gene calls are TRBV3-1 (or the pseudogene TRBV3-2) and TRBJ1-1; TRBD1 agrees at 10 bases. The junction had 12 bases not matched to a gene; V was cut back by 5 bases and J by 6 bases. The CDR3 contains 16 residues. Germline lookup yields CDR1 LGHDT and CDR2 YNNKEL (reference sequence). Here the CDR3 reads CASSLRQGAPGAEAFF. CDR3 sequence (DNA): TGTGCCAGCAGCTTGCGACAGGGGGCGCCCGGAGCTGAAGCTTTCTTT.

This clone was observed at least ten times. This chain joins TRBV5-8 and TRBJ2-7, with 9 bases matching TRBD2. This CDR3 is 15 amino acids long. V trimming: 0 bases; J trimming: 2 bases; junction bases outside the gene matches: 3. The V gene's germline CDR1 is SGHTS and CDR2 YDEGEE. CDR3 coding DNA: TGTGCCAGCAGCTTGGTAGCGGGGGTCGCCTACGAGCAGTACTTC. It translates to CASSLVAGVAYEQYF.